The source of this TCR beta chain is a study of T cells in Graves' hyperthyroidism and ophthalmopathy. As for the study in general: It was at initial diagnosis, before any treatment, that peripheral blood was collected.

Template material for amplifying TCR beta CDR3 regions consisted of RNA transcripts. The primer set for the first-round RT-PCR of the TCR CDR3 was HTBI. TCRdb analysed the multiplex PCR reads with MiXCR anew, one entry per CDR3 protein. The sample holds about 480,000 distinct CDR3 sequences; over 13% are singletons and the top ten take around a sixth. V was trimmed by 8 bases and J by 5 bases, leaving 18 bases between them. The CDR3 runs 14 residues. The sample holds many counts of this clonotype. What it recognizes is unknown. Study-level points and caveats: Most thyroid clonotypes expanded above 0.001 were also detected in blood.

This TCR was sampled from a woman under 30 with Graves' hyperthyroidism. The source material was blood. The V call is TRBV12-3 or TRBV12-4, the J call TRBJ2-5; D possibly corresponds to TRBD2 (5 bases). This CDR3 reads CASLNRGVGETQYF. The CDR3 coding sequence is TGTGCCAGCCTTAATCGGGGAGTTGGGGAGACCCAGTACTTC.